These 22 T cell receptor beta chains were all obtained from the same sample, sequenced in a study of cytomegalovirus exposure and HLA in healthy donors. The PCR employed 60 Vbeta primers together with 13 Jbeta primers. Some clones are missing from TCRdb's copy, which holds only in-frame ones; the method was immunoSEQ multiplex PCR. This table holds some 120,000 clones, 75% to 90% found once. The sequenced material came from PBMCs. These receptors were collected from a male donor in good health and CMV-seronegative.

This clone was detected a few times. Compared with germline, one end of the junction differs, possibly owing to a read error. CDR3 region: CASRDRGGYPTAKNSQYF. The CDR3 region has the DNA TGTGCCAGCAGGGACAGGGGGGGATACCCGACCGCCAAAAACAGTCAGTACTTC. This rearrangement joins TRBV27 to TRBJ2-4, with 10 bases that match TRBD1. Germline CDR1 reads MNHEY; CDR2 reads SMNVEV (reference sequence). This CDR3 is built from 18 residues.

The J gene is TRBJ2-7, the V gene TRBV2; 9 nucleotides line up with TRBD1. CDR3 length: 15 residues. Per germline, CDR1 SNHLY and CDR2 FYNNEI. V gave up 8 bases and J gave up 5 bases; unmatched junction bases: 13. As DNA, the CDR3 is TGTGCCAGCCACGCATGGACAGGGGTAAGAAACGAGCAGTACTTC. Translation: CASHAWTGVRNEQYF.

CDR3 sequence: CASSSPPTGELFF. CDR3 nucleotide sequence: TGTGCCAGCAGCTCCCCCCCAACCGGGGAGCTGTTTTTT. V and J are TRBV11-3 and TRBJ2-2; D ambiguous. Per germline, CDR1 SGHNT and CDR2 YENEEA. CDR3 size: 13 residues. Trimming pared 4 bases from V and 5 bases from J, leaving 8 bases between.

The V and J genes are TRBV18 and TRBJ2-7; 10 positions match TRBD2. From germline, CDR1 is KGHSH and CDR2 LQKENI. The CDR3 extends over 15 amino acids. V dropped 5 bases and J dropped 1; count of bases not matched to a gene: 5. CDR3 nucleotides: TGTGCCAGCTCATCGACTAGCGGGCCGTCCTACGAGCAGTACTTC. Translated: CASSSTSGPSYEQYF.

This clone was seen more than once but under ten times. The chain uses TRBV2 and TRBJ2-1; tentatively, D is TRBD1 (6 bases). Germline CDR1 SNHLY, CDR2 FYNNEI. V gave up 5 bases and J gave up 0 bases, with 14 bases separating them. This CDR3 region has 16 residues. CDR3 sequence reads: CASSLQGHISYNEQFF. CDR3 sequence (DNA): TGTGCCAGCAGTCTCCAGGGACATATCTCCTACAATGAGCAGTTCTTC.

The chain is built from TRBV30 and TRBJ2-7; 7 positions match TRBD2. The CDR3 runs 16 residues. V gave up 1 base and J gave up 4 bases; unmatched junction bases: 13. The germline CDR1 and CDR2 sequences are GTSNPN and SVGIG (reference sequence). CDR3 in amino acids: CAWSGSRLAAAYEQYF. CDR3 sequence (DNA): TGTGCCTGGAGTGGCTCCCGGCTAGCGGCCGCGTACGAGCAGTACTTC.

This sequence joins TRBV4-2 and TRBJ2-1, with 12 bases lining up with TRBD2. This CDR3 is built from 16 residues. CDR1 is LGHNA and CDR2 is YNFKEQ in the germline V gene. With 1 base clipped from V and 8 bases from J, the junction kept 6 bases outside the gene matches. The CDR3 DNA sequence: TGTGCCAGCAGCCAAGTCCTGGGACTAGCGGGCTATGAGCAGTTCTTC. Amino acid sequence: CASSQVLGLAGYEQFF.

V usage is TRBV6-1 and J usage is TRBJ2-1; maybe TRBD2 (6 bases). The CDR3 length is 13 residues. Trimming pared 11 bases from V and 4 bases from J, leaving 15 bases between. Germline assignment: CDR1 MNHNS and CDR2 SASEGT. In nucleotides, the CDR3 is TGTGCCCTAAGAGGACTACTTTACAATGAGCAGTTCTTC. Protein product: CALRGLLYNEQFF.

This rearrangement joins TRBV7-8 to TRBJ1-5; D is undetermined. The CDR3 has 14 amino acids. CDR1 SGHVS and CDR2 FQNEAQ come from the germline V gene. The germline V and J ends were trimmed by 5 bases and 7 bases, with 15 bases remaining between them. CDR3: CASSRSQTSQPQHF. The DNA for the CDR3 is TGTGCCAGCAGCCGGTCACAGACATCGCAGCCCCAGCATTTT.

This chain links TRBV28 with TRBJ2-1, with 9 bases fitting TRBD2. Trimming cost V 8 bases and J 9 bases; bases outside gene matches: 14. Germline CDR1 MDHEN, CDR2 SYDVKM. The CDR3 is 15 amino acids. Here the CDR3 reads CASLLRSGGQSEQFF. The CDR3, as DNA: TGTGCCAGCCTCCTGAGGAGCGGGGGGCAGAGTGAGCAGTTCTTC.

The chain employs TRBV7-8 and TRBJ1-3; D is unclear. Germline V gives CDR1 SGHVS, CDR2 FQNEAQ. The CDR3 has 14 residues. The V end was cut by 1 base, the J end by 0 bases, with 4 bases between. The CDR3 nucleotides are TGTGCCAGCAGCTTAGGCGCCTCTGGAAACACCATATATTTT. The encoded protein is CASSLGASGNTIYF.

The chain joins TRBV9 to TRBJ1-2; maybe TRBD1 (5 bases). V lost 4 bases and J 2 bases, leaving 15 bases between the germline ends. This CDR3 spans 15 amino acids. The V gene's germline CDR1 is SGDLS and CDR2 YYNGEE. The CDR3 reads CASSPRSGINYGYTF. The CDR3 DNA follows: TGTGCCAGCAGCCCCCGTTCAGGGATAAACTATGGCTACACCTTC.

The genes are TRBV15 and TRBJ1-5, with 8 bases fitting TRBD1. The CDR3 loop spans 14 amino acids. The ends lost 3 bases at V and 5 bases at J; junction bases unmatched: 3. Per germline, CDR1 LNHNV and CDR2 YYDKDF (reference sequence). This CDR3 reads CATSRMDRDQPQHF. The DNA for the CDR3 is TGTGCCACCAGCAGGATGGACAGGGATCAGCCCCAGCATTTT.

This clone has a single count. The chain links TRBV28 to TRBJ1-3; TRBD1 might be the D (6 bases). The CDR3 loop spans 16 amino acids. Per the germline V gene, CDR1 is MDHEN and CDR2 is SYDVKM. V was cut by 4 bases and J by 0 bases, with 13 bases left in between. The CDR3 nucleotides read TGTGCCAGCAGTTGGGGGGGGGCCGACTCTGGAAACACCATATATTTT. The encoded protein is CASSWGGADSGNTIYF.

The chain has TRBV6-6 and TRBJ1-3; a weak D match, TRBD1 (5 bases). This CDR3 contains 14 residues. V lost 5 bases to trimming and J lost 1 base, with 9 bases between them. Germline CDR1 MNHNY, CDR2 SVGAGI (reference sequence). CDR3 DNA sequence: TGTGCCAGCAGTCAGACAGTTTCTGGAAACACCATATATTTT. It translates to CASSQTVSGNTIYF.

The genes are TRBV7-8 and TRBJ1-2, with D possibly matching TRBD1 (5 bases). Trimming shortened V by 5 bases and J by 9 bases, and 16 bases separated the two germline ends. CDR3 size: 13 residues. Germline values: CDR1 SGHVS, CDR2 FQNEAQ. The CDR3 nucleotides read TGTGCCAGCAGCCAAAGGGGCAGGCGAAGCTACACCTTC. It codes for CASSQRGRRSYTF.

This clone was picked up a small number of times. The V gene is TRBV9, the J gene TRBJ1-5; D remains ambiguous. Trimming pared 7 bases from V and 7 bases from J, leaving 3 bases between. The CDR3 consists of 9 residues. Germline V gene data show CDR1 as SGDLS and CDR2 as YYNGEE. The CDR3 DNA is TGTGCCAGCGGCCAGCCCCAGCATTTT. Protein product: CASGQPQHF.

This clone has just a few counts. V gene TRBV28 combines with J gene TRBJ2-1; 14 bases align to TRBD2. Germline V gene sequence: CDR1 MDHEN, CDR2 SYDVKM. CDR3 length: 14 amino acids. Unmatched junction bases numbered 6, after V lost 5 bases and J lost 12 bases. The CDR3, as DNA: TGTGCCAGCAGTCCCGGGACTAGCGGGGGAGGGCAGTTCTTC. Translated, it gives CASSPGTSGGGQFF.

J is TRBJ1-3 and V is TRBV5-1; TRBD1 matches 8 bases. The CDR3 is 16 amino acids. Germline V gene sequence: CDR1 SGHRS, CDR2 YFSETQ. Unmatched junction bases numbered 7, after V lost 4 bases and J lost 1 base. Written as DNA, the CDR3 is TGCGCCAGCAGCCCCCGACAGGGGAGGTCTGGAAACACCATATATTTT. Translated: CASSPRQGRSGNTIYF.

As DNA, the CDR3 is TGTGCCAGCCGAACCTCGGGACAGGCAACCTACGAGCAGTACTTC. It specifies CASRTSGQATYEQYF. The chain employs TRBV7-2 and TRBJ2-7; TRBD1 matches at 8 bases. V was clipped by 8 bases and J by 2 bases; unmatched bases: 11. The CDR3 sequence is 15 residues long. CDR1 is SGHTA, CDR2 FQGNSA, per germline.

The chain employs TRBV27 and TRBJ1-6, with 10 bases fitting TRBD1. CDR1 and CDR2 from the germline V gene are MNHEY and SMNVEV (reference sequence). J lost 10 bases, V lost 5 bases, and 14 bases had no gene match. CDR3 length: 17 residues. CDR3 residues: CASSLLGQGTLRSPLHF. DNA of the CDR3: TGTGCCAGCAGTCTCCTGGGACAGGGGACCCTTCGGTCACCCCTCCACTTT.

The chain links TRBV7-6 to TRBJ2-5, with D tentatively TRBD2 (5 bases). The V and J ends lost 4 bases and 5 bases respectively, with 11 bases between them. Germline assignment: CDR1 SGHVS and CDR2 FNYEAQ. The CDR3 is 13 residues long. The CDR3 region has the DNA TGTGCCAGCAGCTATAGCGAGATGGAGACCCAGTACTTC. This gives the protein CASSYSEMETQYF.